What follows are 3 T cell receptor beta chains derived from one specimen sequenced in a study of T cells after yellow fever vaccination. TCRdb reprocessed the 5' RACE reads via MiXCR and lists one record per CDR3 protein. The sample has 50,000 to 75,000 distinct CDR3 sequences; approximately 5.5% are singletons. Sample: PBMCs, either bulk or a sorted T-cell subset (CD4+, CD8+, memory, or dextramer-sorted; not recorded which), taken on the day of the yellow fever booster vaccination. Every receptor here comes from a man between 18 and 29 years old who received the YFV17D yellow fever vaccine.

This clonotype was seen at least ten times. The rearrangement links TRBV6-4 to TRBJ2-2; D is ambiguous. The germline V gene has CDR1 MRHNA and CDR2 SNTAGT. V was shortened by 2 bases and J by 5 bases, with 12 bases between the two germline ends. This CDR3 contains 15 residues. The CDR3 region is CASSDSYGGTGELFF. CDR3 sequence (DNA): TGTGCCAGCAGTGACAGCTACGGTGGGACCGGGGAGCTGTTTTTT.

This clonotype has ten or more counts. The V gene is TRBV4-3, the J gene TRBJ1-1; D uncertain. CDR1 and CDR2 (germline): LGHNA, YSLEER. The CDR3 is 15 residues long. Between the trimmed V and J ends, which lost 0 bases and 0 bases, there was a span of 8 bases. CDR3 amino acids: CASSQERLMNTEAFF. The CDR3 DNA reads TGCGCCAGCAGCCAAGAGAGGTTGATGAACACTGAAGCTTTCTTT.

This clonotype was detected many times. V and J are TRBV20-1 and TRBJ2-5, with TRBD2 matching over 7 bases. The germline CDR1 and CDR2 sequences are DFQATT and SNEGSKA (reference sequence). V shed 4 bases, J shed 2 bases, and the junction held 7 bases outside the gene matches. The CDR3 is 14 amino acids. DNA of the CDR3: TGCAGTGCTATTGGAGCGGGGAAGCAAGAGACCCAGTACTTC. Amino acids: CSAIGAGKQETQYF.